This T cell receptor beta chain was sequenced during a study of cytomegalovirus exposure and HLA in healthy donors. 60 Vbeta and 13 Jbeta primers were used in PCR. As handled by the study authors: The count from a later analysis was 65 million to 90 million unique TCR beta chains, 9.5 million to 13 million of them shared. Libraries were prepared by immunoSEQ multiplex PCR; TCRdb keeps only in-frame clonotypes and omits some of them. V and J calls and clone size are given by that table; D and trimming were obtained from the DNA. The sample includes roughly 95,000 clones, over 75% of them seen just once. Overall study results and limits: The study designated over 150 TCR beta chains cytomegalovirus-associated. With later analysis, a missense DCLRE1C variant became linked to TCR beta V- and J-gene trimming.

Remarks on this clone: Antigen: not known.

Germline V gene sequence: CDR1 SGHAT, CDR2 FQNNGV. The CDR3 has 12 amino acids. With 6 bases removed from V and 6 bases from J, the gap between germline ends came to 11 bases. Sample: PBMCs. This clonotype was sampled from a man in his thirties or forties in good health and CMV-seropositive. The rearrangement uses TRBV11-2 and TRBJ1-1; D not certain. The CDR3 nucleotides read TGTGCCAGCAGTCAAGCCCCCCCTGAAGCTTTCTTT. Translated: CASSQAPPEAFF.